One sample yielded the 7 T cell receptor beta chains listed below, sequenced in a study of blood T cell repertoires in COVID-19. Assay: immunoSEQ multiplex PCR; the TCRdb copy retains only in-frame clones and omits some. The top ten clones hold approximately 4% of a sample with approximately 140,000 clones, 84% of them seen once. Sequencing was carried out using PBMCs or T cells enriched from blood (not recorded which). The receptor source for this set is a man aged 45 to 65 in a cohort exposed to, infected with or recovered from COVID-19 (not recorded which).

This sequence joins TRBV5-6 and TRBJ2-1; 7 bases line up with TRBD1. The germline gives CDR1 SGHDT, CDR2 YYEEEE. CDR3 length: 14 amino acids. The V and J ends lost 5 bases and 5 bases, in that order; junction bases with no gene match: 7. This CDR3 is CASRVPGQNNEQFF. The CDR3 DNA follows: TGTGCCAGCAGGGTACCGGGACAGAACAATGAGCAGTTCTTC.

V is TRBV28 and J is TRBJ2-1, with 14 bases fitting TRBD2. Germline values: CDR1 MDHEN, CDR2 SYDVKM. J lost 6 bases, V lost 5 bases, and 6 bases had no gene match. The CDR3 runs 16 residues. The CDR3 DNA sequence: TGTGCCAGCAGTCTCCCAGGACTAGCGGGAGGCAATGAGCAGTTCTTC. It is translated as CASSLPGLAGGNEQFF.

The chain couples TRBV14 to TRBJ1-2; 7 nucleotides agree with TRBD1. The CDR3 consists of 14 residues. V trimming: 4 bases; J trimming: 3 bases; junction bases outside the gene matches: 5. The germline CDR1 and CDR2 sequences are SGHDN and FVKESK. The CDR3 sequence: CASSPHTGDYGYTF. In nucleotides, the CDR3 is TGTGCCAGCAGCCCACATACAGGGGACTATGGCTACACCTTC.

The CDR3 loop reads CASSPEAGGGTGELFF. CDR3 nucleotides: TGCGCCAGCAGCCCCGAAGCGGGGGGCGGGACCGGGGAGCTGTTTTTT. This chain uses TRBV4-3 with TRBJ2-2, with TRBD2 matching over 9 bases. With V trimmed by 4 bases and J by 5 bases, 8 bases remained unmatched. Germline V gives CDR1 LGHNA, CDR2 YSLEER. The CDR3 extends over 16 amino acids.

The CDR3 protein is CASSQVGQQKNQPQHF. The DNA of the CDR3 is TGTGCCAGCAGCCAAGTAGGTCAACAGAAAAATCAGCCCCAGCATTTT. The chain carries TRBV4-2 and TRBJ1-5; D gene unclear. The germline V gene encodes CDR1 LGHNA and CDR2 YNFKEQ. Trimming took off 1 base at V and 4 bases at J, with 14 bases between the two ends. This CDR3 contains 16 residues.

This sequence joins TRBV7-8 and TRBJ2-5, with TRBD2 matching 7 bases. The CDR3 length is 15 residues. V lost 1 base, J lost 5 bases, and 7 bases stayed unmatched. Germline V gene data show CDR1 as SGHVS and CDR2 as FQNEAQ. CDR3 coding DNA: TGTGCCAGCAGCTTAGTAGGCGGGGGAAGGGAGACCCAGTACTTC. As protein: CASSLVGGGRETQYF.

V gene TRBV11-1 combines with J gene TRBJ2-3, with D uncertain. Trimming removed 2 bases from V and 6 bases from J, with 6 bases in between. This CDR3 is 12 amino acids long. CDR1 and CDR2 from the germline V gene are SGHAT and FQDESV (reference sequence). Here the CDR3 DNA reads TGTGCCAGCAGCTTATCCCTGGATACGCAGTATTTT. Its protein is CASSLSLDTQYF. Supplemented by reference TRBV11-1 and TRBJ2-3, the full variable domain reads EAEVAQSPRYKITEKSQAVAFWCDPISGHATLYWYRQILGQGPELLVQFQDESVVDDSQLPKDRFSAERLKGVDSTLKIQPAELGDSAMYLCASSLSLDTQYFGPGTRLTVL.